The entry below gives a single T cell receptor (beta chain) sequence along with its context. This entry belongs to a study of blood T cell repertoires in COVID-19. The overall study: COVID-19 samples, acute and convalescent, were from the United States, Italy and Spain. PBMCs, B-cell-depleted T cells, or T cells provided the cDNA or gDNA that made up the material.

Participant-given clinical history determined each cohort assignment. Per the original methods: Amplification of reference gene primers was used by the study to estimate nucleated cell counts. The assay was immunoSEQ multiplex PCR, and TCRdb's table has in-frame clones only and misses some. V and J calls and clone size are as listed in that table; D and trimming were resolved from the DNA. The sample contains more than 300,000 clones, more than 85% of which appear only once. Germline V gene lookup returns CDR1 LNHDA and CDR2 SQIVND (reference sequence). CDR3 size: 15 residues. Trimming left V 5 bases short and J 7 bases short, with 20 bases between.

The sample taken for sequencing was PBMCs or T cells enriched from blood (not recorded which). This receptor was taken from a woman in her 30s who had recovered from COVID-19. The chain uses TRBV19 and TRBJ1-1; the D is unclear. DNA for the CDR3: TGTGCCAGTAGTTCCAAGACCGGGGTACCAGTTGAAGCTTTCTTT. The encoded protein is CASSSKTGVPVEAFF.